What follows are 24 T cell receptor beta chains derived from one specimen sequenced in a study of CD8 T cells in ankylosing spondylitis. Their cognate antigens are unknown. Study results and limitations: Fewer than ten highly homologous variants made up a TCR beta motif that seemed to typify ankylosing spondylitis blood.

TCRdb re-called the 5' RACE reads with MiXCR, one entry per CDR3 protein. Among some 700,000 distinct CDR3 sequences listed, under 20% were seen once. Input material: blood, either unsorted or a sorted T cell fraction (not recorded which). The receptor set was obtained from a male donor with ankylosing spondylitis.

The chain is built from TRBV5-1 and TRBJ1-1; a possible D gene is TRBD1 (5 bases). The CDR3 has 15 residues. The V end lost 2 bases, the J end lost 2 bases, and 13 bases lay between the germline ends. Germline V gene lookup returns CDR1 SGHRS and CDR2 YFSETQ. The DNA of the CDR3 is TGCGCCAGCAGCTTCCAGGGATCCTTTAACACTGAAGCTTTCTTT. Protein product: CASSFQGSFNTEAFF.

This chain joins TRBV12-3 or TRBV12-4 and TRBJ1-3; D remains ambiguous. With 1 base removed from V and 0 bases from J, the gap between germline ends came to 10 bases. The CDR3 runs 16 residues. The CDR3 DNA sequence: TGTGCCAGCAGTTTAGAACTTCGGGCCTCTGGAAACACCATATATTTT. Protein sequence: CASSLELRASGNTIYF.

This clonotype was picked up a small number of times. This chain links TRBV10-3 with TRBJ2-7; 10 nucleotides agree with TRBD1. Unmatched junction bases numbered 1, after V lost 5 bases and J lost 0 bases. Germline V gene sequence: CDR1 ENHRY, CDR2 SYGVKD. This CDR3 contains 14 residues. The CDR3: CAISRDRGSYEQYF. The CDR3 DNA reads TGTGCCATCAGTCGGGACAGGGGCTCCTACGAGCAGTACTTC.

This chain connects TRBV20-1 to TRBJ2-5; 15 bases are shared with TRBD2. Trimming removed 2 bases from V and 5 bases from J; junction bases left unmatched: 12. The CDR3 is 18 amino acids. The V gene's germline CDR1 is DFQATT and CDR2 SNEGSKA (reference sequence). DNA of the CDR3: TGCAGTGCTAGATCCTCGGGACTAGCGGGGGGTCCCGGGGAGACCCAGTACTTC. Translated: CSARSSGLAGGPGETQYF.

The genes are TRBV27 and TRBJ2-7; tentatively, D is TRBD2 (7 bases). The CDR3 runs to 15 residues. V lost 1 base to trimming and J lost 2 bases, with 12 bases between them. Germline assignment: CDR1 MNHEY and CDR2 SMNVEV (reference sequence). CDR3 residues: CASSLFAGATYEQYF. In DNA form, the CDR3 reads TGTGCCAGCAGTTTATTCGCGGGGGCCACCTACGAGCAGTACTTC.

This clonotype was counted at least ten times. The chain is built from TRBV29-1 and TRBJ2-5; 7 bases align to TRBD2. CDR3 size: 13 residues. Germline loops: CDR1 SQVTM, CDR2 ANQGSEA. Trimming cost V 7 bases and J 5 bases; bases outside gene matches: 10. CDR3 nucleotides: TGCAGCGCGGAAGCGGGGCCCGAGGAGACCCAGTACTTC. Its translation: CSAEAGPEETQYF.

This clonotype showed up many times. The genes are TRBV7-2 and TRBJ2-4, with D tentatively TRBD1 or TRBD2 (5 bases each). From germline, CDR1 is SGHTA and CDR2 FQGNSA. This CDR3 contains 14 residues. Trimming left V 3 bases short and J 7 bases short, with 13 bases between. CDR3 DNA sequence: TGTGCCAGCAGCTTGGGGACCTCAGGGAACATTCAGTACTTC. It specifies CASSLGTSGNIQYF.

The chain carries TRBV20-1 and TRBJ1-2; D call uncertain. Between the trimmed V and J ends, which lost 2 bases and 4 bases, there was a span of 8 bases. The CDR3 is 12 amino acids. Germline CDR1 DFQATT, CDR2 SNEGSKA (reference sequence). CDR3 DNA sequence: TGCAGTGCTAGATTGGGTAGCTATGGCTACACCTTC. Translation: CSARLGSYGYTF.

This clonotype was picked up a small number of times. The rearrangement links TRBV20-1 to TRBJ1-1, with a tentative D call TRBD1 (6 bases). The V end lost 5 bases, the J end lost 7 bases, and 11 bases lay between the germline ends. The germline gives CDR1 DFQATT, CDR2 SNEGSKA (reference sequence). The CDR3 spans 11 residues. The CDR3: CSASRTDEAFF. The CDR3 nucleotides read TGCAGTGCTTCTCGGACAGATGAAGCTTTCTTT.

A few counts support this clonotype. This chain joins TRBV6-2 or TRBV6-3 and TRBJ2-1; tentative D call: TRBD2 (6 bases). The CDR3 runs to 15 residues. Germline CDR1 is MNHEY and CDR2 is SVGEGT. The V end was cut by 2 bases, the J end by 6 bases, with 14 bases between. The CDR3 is CASSYNVHGGNEQFF. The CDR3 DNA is TGTGCCAGCAGTTACAATGTCCACGGGGGCAATGAGCAGTTCTTC.

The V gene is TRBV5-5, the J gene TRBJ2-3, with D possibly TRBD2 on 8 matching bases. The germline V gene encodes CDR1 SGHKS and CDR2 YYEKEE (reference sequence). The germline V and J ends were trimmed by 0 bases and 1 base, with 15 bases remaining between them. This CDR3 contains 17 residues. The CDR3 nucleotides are TGTGCCAGCAGCTTGGCTGTTAGCGGGACAGGCACAGATACGCAGTATTTT. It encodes CASSLAVSGTGTDTQYF.

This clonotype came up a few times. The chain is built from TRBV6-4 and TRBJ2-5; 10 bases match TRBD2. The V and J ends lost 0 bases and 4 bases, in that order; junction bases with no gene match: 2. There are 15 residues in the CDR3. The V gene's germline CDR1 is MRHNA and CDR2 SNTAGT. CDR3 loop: CASSDSSGGAETQYF. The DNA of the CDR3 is TGTGCCAGCAGTGACTCGAGCGGGGGGGCAGAGACCCAGTACTTC.

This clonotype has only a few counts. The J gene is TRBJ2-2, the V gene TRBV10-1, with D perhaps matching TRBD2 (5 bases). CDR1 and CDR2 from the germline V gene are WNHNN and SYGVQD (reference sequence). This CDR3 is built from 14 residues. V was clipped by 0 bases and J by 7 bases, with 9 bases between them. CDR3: CASSESAGDGELFF. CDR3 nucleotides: TGCGCCAGCAGTGAGTCGGCCGGGGACGGGGAGCTGTTTTTT.

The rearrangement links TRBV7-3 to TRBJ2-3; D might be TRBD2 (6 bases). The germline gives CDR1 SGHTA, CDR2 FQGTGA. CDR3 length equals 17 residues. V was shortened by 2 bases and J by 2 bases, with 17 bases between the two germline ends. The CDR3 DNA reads TGTGCCAGCAGCTTAGGCAGTGGGGGGACGACCACAGATACGCAGTATTTT. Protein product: CASSLGSGGTTTDTQYF. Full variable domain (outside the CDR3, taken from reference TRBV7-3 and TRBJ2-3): GAGVSQTPSNKVTEKGKYVELRCDPISGHTALYWYRQSLGQGPEFLIYFQGTGAADDSGLPNDRFFAVRPEGSVSTLKIQRTERGDSAVYLCASSLGSGGTTTDTQYFGPGTRLTVL.

CDR3 residues: CASAGQEGYTEAFF. Here the CDR3 DNA reads TGTGCCAGCGCGGGACAGGAGGGGTACACTGAAGCTTTCTTT. V and J are TRBV12-3 or TRBV12-4 and TRBJ1-1; 8 bases are a match to TRBD1. V lost 8 bases to trimming and J lost 3 bases; unmatched junction nucleotides: 8. The CDR3 is 14 residues long.

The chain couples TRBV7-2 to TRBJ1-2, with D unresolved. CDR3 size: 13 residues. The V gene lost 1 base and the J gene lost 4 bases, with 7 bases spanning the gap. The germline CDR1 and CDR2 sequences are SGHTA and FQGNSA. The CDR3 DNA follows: TGTGCCAGCAGCTTAGGGCTGAGCTATGGCTACACCTTC. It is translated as CASSLGLSYGYTF.

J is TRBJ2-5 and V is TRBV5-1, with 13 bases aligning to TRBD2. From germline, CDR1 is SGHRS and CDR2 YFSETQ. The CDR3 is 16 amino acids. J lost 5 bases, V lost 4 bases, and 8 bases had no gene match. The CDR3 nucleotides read TGCGCCAGCAGCAAAGGACTAGCGGGGGCTCGGGAGACCCAGTACTTC. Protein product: CASSKGLAGARETQYF.

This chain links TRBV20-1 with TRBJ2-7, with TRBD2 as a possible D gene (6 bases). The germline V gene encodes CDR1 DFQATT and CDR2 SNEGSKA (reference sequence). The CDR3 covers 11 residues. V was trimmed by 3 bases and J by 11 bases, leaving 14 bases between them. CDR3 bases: TGCAGTGCTAGGGCGGGGCCTCTGAAGTACTTC. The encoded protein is CSARAGPLKYF.

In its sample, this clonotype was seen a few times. Here the CDR3 DNA reads TGTGCCAGCAGCTTAGAGGCTAGCGCGCAGTATTTT. This codes for CASSLEASAQYF. The genes are TRBV7-2 and TRBJ2-3; maybe TRBD2 (6 bases). CDR3 length: 12 residues. The germline gives CDR1 SGHTA, CDR2 FQGNSA. V lost 1 base, J lost 10 bases, and 9 bases lay in between.

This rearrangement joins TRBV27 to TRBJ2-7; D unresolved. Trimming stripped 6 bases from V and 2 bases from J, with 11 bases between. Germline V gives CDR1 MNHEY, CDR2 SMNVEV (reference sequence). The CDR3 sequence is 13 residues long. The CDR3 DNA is TGTGCCAGCAGCACCCTAAACGCCTACGAGCAGTACTTC. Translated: CASSTLNAYEQYF.

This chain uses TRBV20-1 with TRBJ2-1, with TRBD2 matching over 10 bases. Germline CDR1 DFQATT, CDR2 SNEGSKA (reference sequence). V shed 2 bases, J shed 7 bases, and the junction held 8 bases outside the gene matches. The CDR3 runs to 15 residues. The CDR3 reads CSARRTSGAGNEQFF. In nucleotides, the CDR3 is TGCAGTGCTAGACGGACTAGCGGAGCGGGGAATGAGCAGTTCTTC.

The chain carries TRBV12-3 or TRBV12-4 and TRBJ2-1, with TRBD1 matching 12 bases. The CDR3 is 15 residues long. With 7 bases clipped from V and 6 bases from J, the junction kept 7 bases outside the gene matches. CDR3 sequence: CASTTGTGGRNEQFF. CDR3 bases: TGTGCCAGCACCACCGGGACAGGGGGCCGCAATGAGCAGTTCTTC.

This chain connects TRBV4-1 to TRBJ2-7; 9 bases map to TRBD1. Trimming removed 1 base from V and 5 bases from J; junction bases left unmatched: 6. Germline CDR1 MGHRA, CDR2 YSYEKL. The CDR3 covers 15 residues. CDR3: CASSQGTGDSNEQYF. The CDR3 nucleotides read TGCGCCAGCAGCCAAGGGACAGGGGATTCGAACGAGCAGTACTTC.

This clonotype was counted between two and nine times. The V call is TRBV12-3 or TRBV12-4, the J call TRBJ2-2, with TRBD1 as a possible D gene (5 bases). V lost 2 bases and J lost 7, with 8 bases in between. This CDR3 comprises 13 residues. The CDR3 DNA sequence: TGTGCCAGCAGTTTACAGGGCGGCGGGGAGCTGTTTTTT. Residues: CASSLQGGGELFF.